The rows below give T cell receptor beta chains drawn from one sample of a study of cytomegalovirus exposure and HLA in healthy donors. The protocol was immunoSEQ multiplex PCR, while the TCRdb copy is restricted to in-frame clones and leaves out a portion. The sample carries approximately 140,000 clones, around three fifths recorded once. Input material: PBMCs. The origin of the receptors is a male donor in good health and CMV-seronegative. Each CDR3 is given with its conserved first and last residue. A D gene is named only where the DNA matches it firmly. A row's size may be missing; if present it is once, few, many or a size class.

J: TRBJ1-2; D: -; length: 13; V: TRBV6-6; size: -; CDR3: CASSYTNLHGYTF; DNA: TGTGCCAGCAGTTATACAAACCTCCATGGCTACACCTTC
J: TRBJ1-2; D: TRBD1; length: 15; V: TRBV5-8; size: -; CDR3: CASSFPPTGGYGYPF; DNA: TGTGCCAGCAGCTTTCCGCCGACAGGGGGTTATGGCTACCCCTTC
J: TRBJ1-6; D: TRBD1; length: 14; V: TRBV27; size: few; CDR3: CASSLAQGGSPLHF; DNA: TGTGCCAGCAGTTTGGCACAGGGGGGTTCACCCCTCCACTTT
J: TRBJ2-7; D: -; length: 14; V: TRBV5-5; size: -; CDR3: CASTSGSDSYEQYF; DNA: TGTGCCAGCACCTCGGGGTCAGATTCCTACGAGCAGTACTTC
J: TRBJ2-7; D: TRBD2; length: 15; V: TRBV29-1; size: -; CDR3: CSSILRTSGYTKQYF; DNA: TGCAGCTCCATCCTCCGGACTAGCGGCTATACGAAGCAGTACTTC
J: TRBJ2-7; D: TRBD1; length: 13; V: TRBV7-2; size: -; CDR3: CASSLTTGGEQYF; DNA: TGTGCCAGCAGCTTAACAACAGGGGGCGAGCAGTACTTC
J: TRBJ2-7; D: -; length: 12; V: TRBV2; size: -; CDR3: CASSAYTYEQYF; DNA: TGTGCCAGCTCTGCTTACACCTACGAGCAGTACTTC
J: TRBJ2-1; D: -; length: 14; V: TRBV9; size: -; CDR3: CASSVGQDYNEQFF; DNA: TGTGCCAGCAGCGTAGGACAGGACTACAATGAGCAGTTCTTC
J: TRBJ2-1; D: TRBD1; length: 15; V: TRBV13; size: -; CDR3: CASSLGQGLWDEQFF; DNA: TGTGCCAGCAGCTTAGGACAGGGGCTCTGGGATGAGCAGTTCTTC
J: TRBJ1-6; D: -; length: 16; V: TRBV18; size: few; CDR3: CASSPPSGRGDSPLHF; DNA: TGTGCCAGCTCACCACCGTCTGGCAGGGGAGATTCACCCCTCCACTTT
J: TRBJ2-7; D: -; length: 14; V: TRBV27; size: -; CDR3: CASSLGPGQREQYF; DNA: TGTGCCAGCAGTTTAGGCCCCGGACAGCGGGAGCAGTACTTC
J: TRBJ2-7; D: TRBD1; length: 16; V: TRBV5-6; size: -; CDR3: CASSLSWDRGRVEQYF; DNA: TGTGCCAGCAGCTTATCTTGGGACAGGGGGCGCGTCGAGCAGTACTTC
J: TRBJ2-1; D: TRBD1; length: 14; V: TRBV15; size: few; CDR3: CATFQDRGPNEQFF; DNA: TGTGCCACCTTTCAGGACAGGGGACCCAATGAGCAGTTCTTC